The 10 T cell receptor beta chains below all came from one sample that was sequenced in a study of graft-versus-host responses after intestinal transplantation. Their cognate antigens are unknown. Clones were sequenced by immunoSEQ multiplex PCR, and TCRdb holds only the in-frame ones, with some missing. The sample lists 65,000 to 90,000 clones, 85% to 95% occurring once. The source material was unstimulated CD8+ T cells sorted from spleen or lymph node cells, sampled before transplant. These receptor sequences come from a human donor who was the organ donor for an intestinal transplant.

Remarks on this clone: A read error may produce the germline difference seen at one junction end. The chain couples TRBV7-7 to TRBJ2-1; 7 nucleotides match TRBD2. The germline CDR1 and CDR2 sequences are SSHAT and FNYEAQ (reference sequence). The CDR3 sequence is 15 residues long. CDR3 protein: CASSLGRESGNEQFF. As DNA, the CDR3 is TGTGCTAGCAGCTTGGGGCGGGAGTCGGGCAATGAGCAGTTCTTC.

The table lists this clone with a count of one. The chain has TRBV2 and TRBJ2-7; D might be TRBD2 (6 bases). This CDR3 spans 12 amino acids. In germline, CDR1 is SNHLY, CDR2 FYNNEI. For the CDR3, the DNA is TGTGCGGGGACTCCCCCTCACCACGAGCAGTACTTC. It is translated as CAGTPPHHEQYF.

The rearrangement uses TRBV2 and TRBJ2-5; D assignment may be TRBD1 or TRBD2 (6 bases each). This CDR3 has 13 residues. Per germline, CDR1 SNHLY and CDR2 FYNNEI. CDR3 in DNA: TGTGCGCTACGGGGGCCTATTAGAGAGACCCAGTACTTC. Amino acid sequence: CALRGPIRETQYF.

The CDR3 DNA reads as TGTGCCAGCAGCATCGGGACAGGGGGCCATGAGCAGTTCTTC. Amino acids: CASSIGTGGHEQFF. The chain combines TRBV11-2 with TRBJ2-1; 12 bases map to TRBD1. J lost 8 bases, V lost 5 bases, and 4 bases had no gene match. CDR1 and CDR2 (germline): SGHAT, FQNNGV. The CDR3 extends over 14 amino acids. The full variable domain, rest sourced from reference TRBV11-2 and TRBJ2-1, is EAGVAQSPRYKIIEKRQSVAFWCNPISGHATLYWYQQILGQGPKLLIQFQNNGVVDDSQLPKDRFSAERLKGVDSTLKIQPAKLEDSAVYLCASSIGTGGHEQFFGPGTRLTVL.

This chain joins TRBV27 and TRBJ2-1, with TRBD2 as a possible D gene (6 bases). The germline gives CDR1 MNHEY, CDR2 SMNVEV (reference sequence). The CDR3 has 13 residues. The V gene lost 6 bases and the J gene lost 6 bases, with 12 bases spanning the gap. In nucleotides, the CDR3 is TGTGCCAGCAGCAAACTAGCCGGCAATGAGCAGTTCTTC. It is translated as CASSKLAGNEQFF.

V gene TRBV2 combines with J gene TRBJ1-4, with a weak D call TRBD1 (6 bases). Trimming removed 5 bases at V and 2 bases at J, with 15 bases between. This CDR3 region has 16 residues. Germline V gives CDR1 SNHLY, CDR2 FYNNEI. CDR3 coding DNA: TGTGCCAGCAGTTTAAACCCGGACAGTACTAATGAAAAACTGTTTTTT. Translated: CASSLNPDSTNEKLFF.

The chain links TRBV7-3 to TRBJ2-3; D remains unclear. Germline V gene lookup returns CDR1 SGHTA and CDR2 FQGTGA. The V end lost 0 bases, the J end lost 0 bases, and 10 bases lay between the germline ends. There are 16 residues in the CDR3. CDR3 in amino acids: CASSLTRSLSTDTQYF. The CDR3 nucleotides are TGTGCCAGCAGCTTAACCCGGTCTCTAAGCACAGATACGCAGTATTTT.

The chain has TRBV10-3 and TRBJ2-1; perhaps TRBD1 as D (6 bases). The CDR3 has 15 amino acids. Trimming took 7 bases from V and 7 from J, leaving 20 bases between them. The germline CDR1 and CDR2 sequences are ENHRY and SYGVKD. CDR3: CAITASFRDKNEQFF. For the CDR3, the DNA is TGTGCCATCACCGCGTCTTTCCGGGACAAGAATGAGCAGTTCTTC.

This clone appeared a single time. The rearrangement uses TRBV28 and TRBJ2-7, with D possibly TRBD2 on 6 matching bases. V lost 5 bases and J 5 bases, leaving 16 bases between the germline ends. The CDR3 sequence is 14 residues long. The germline CDR1 and CDR2 sequences are MDHEN and SYDVKM. The DNA for the CDR3 is TGTGCCAGCAGTGTGGGACTGGGGAGCGACGAGCAGTACTTC. Its translation is CASSVGLGSDEQYF.

This clone appeared once. The V and J genes are TRBV11-1 and TRBJ2-1; a weak D match, TRBD2 (6 bases). Germline CDR1 and CDR2: SGHAT and FQDESV (reference sequence). V was clipped by 3 bases and J by 4 bases, with 22 bases between them. The CDR3 is made up of 18 amino acids. DNA of the CDR3: TGTGCCAGCAGCTTGGGAGGAACCCTCGGGAGAAAATACAATGAGCAGTTCTTC. It yields the protein CASSLGGTLGRKYNEQFF.